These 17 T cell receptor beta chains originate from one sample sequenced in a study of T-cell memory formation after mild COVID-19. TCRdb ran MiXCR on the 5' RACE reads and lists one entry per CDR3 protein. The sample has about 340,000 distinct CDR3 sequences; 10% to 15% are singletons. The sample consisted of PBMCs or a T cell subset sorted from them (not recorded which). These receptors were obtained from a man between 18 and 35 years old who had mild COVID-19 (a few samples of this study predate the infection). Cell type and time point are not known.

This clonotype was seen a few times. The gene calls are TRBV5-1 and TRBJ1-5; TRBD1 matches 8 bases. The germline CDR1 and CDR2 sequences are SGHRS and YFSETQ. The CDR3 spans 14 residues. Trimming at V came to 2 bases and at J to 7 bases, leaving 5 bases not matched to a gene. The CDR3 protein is CASSFTGGEQPQHF. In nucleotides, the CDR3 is TGCGCCAGCAGCTTTACAGGGGGGGAGCAGCCCCAGCATTTT.

The CDR3 loop reads CASSYAGRENTEAFF. CDR3 nucleotide sequence: TGTGCCAGCAGTTACGCGGGACGGGAGAACACTGAAGCTTTCTTT. The chain employs TRBV6-2 or TRBV6-3 and TRBJ1-1, with D possibly being TRBD1 (5 bases). V lost 2 bases and J lost 1, with 11 bases in between. CDR1 MNHEY and CDR2 SVGEGT come from the germline V gene. The CDR3 has 15 residues.

This CDR3 is CASSSLAGGVTDTQYF. CDR3 DNA sequence: TGTGCCAGCAGCTCCTTAGCGGGGGGGGTCACAGATACGCAGTATTTT. The rearrangement joins TRBV7-2 to TRBJ2-3, with 11 positions matching TRBD2. The J segment lost 2 bases and the V segment lost 4 bases, leaving 5 bases of the junction unmatched. The CDR3 consists of 16 residues. The germline gives CDR1 SGHTA, CDR2 FQGNSA.

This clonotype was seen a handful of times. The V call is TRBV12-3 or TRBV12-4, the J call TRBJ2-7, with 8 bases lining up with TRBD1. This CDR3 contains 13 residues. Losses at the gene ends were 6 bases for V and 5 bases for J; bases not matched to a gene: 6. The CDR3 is CASRRTGPDEQYF. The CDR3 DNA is TGTGCCAGCAGACGGACAGGGCCAGACGAGCAGTACTTC.

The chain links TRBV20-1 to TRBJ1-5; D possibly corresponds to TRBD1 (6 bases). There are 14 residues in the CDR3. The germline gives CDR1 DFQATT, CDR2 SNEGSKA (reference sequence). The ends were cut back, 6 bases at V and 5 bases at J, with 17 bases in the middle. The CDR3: CSATSTEGDQPQHF. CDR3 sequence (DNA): TGCAGTGCAACGTCTACCGAGGGGGATCAGCCCCAGCATTTT.

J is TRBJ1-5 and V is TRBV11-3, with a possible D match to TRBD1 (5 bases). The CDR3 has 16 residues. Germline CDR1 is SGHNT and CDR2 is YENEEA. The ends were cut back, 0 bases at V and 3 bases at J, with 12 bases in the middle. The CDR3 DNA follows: TGTGCCAGCAGCTTAGATAACAGGCCGTTCAATCAGCCCCAGCATTTT. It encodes CASSLDNRPFNQPQHF.

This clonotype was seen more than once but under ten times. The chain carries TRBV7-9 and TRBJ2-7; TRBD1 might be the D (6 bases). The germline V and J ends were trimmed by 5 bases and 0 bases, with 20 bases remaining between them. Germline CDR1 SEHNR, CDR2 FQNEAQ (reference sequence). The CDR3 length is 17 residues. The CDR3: CASSQFLRYRDSYEQYF. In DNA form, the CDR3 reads TGTGCCAGCAGCCAATTTCTACGCTACAGGGACTCCTACGAGCAGTACTTC. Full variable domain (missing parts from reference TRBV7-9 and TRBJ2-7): DTGVSQNPRHKITKRGQNVTFRCDPISEHNRLYWYRQTLGQGPEFLTYFQNEAQLEKSRLLSDRFSAERPKGSFSTLEIQRTEQGDSAMYLCASSQFLRYRDSYEQYFGPGTRLTVT.

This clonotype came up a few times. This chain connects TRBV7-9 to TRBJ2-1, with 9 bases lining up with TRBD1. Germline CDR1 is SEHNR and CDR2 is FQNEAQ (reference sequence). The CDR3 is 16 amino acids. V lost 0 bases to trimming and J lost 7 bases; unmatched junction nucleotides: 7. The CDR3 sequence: CASSLAPGQGKNEQFF. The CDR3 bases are TGTGCCAGCAGCTTAGCTCCGGGACAGGGTAAAAATGAGCAGTTCTTC.

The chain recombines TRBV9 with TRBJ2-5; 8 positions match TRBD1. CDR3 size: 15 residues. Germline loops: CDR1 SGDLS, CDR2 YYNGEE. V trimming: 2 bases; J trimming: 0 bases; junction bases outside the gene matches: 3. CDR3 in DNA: TGTGCCAGCAGCGTTACGACAGGGGACCAAGAGACCCAGTACTTC. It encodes CASSVTTGDQETQYF.

The CDR3 loop is CASTYPQDPGELFF. Written as DNA, the CDR3 is TGTGCCAGCACCTACCCGCAGGACCCCGGGGAGCTGTTTTTT. The rearrangement uses TRBV7-9 and TRBJ2-2, with no clear D. V lost 7 bases to trimming and J lost 6 bases, with 15 bases between them. The CDR3 spans 14 residues. Germline CDR1 SEHNR, CDR2 FQNEAQ (reference sequence).

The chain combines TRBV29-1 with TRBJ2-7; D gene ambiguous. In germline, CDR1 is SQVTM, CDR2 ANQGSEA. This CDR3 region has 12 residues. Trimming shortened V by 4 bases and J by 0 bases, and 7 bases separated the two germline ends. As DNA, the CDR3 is TGCAGCGTTGTGCTTCGCTCCTACGAGCAGTACTTC. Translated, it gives CSVVLRSYEQYF.

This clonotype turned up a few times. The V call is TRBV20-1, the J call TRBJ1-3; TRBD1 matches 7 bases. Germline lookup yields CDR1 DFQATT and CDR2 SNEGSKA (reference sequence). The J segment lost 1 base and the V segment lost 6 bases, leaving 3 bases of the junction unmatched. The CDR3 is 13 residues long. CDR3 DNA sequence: TGCAGTGCAGGACAGGCATCTGGAAACACCATATATTTT. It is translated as CSAGQASGNTIYF.

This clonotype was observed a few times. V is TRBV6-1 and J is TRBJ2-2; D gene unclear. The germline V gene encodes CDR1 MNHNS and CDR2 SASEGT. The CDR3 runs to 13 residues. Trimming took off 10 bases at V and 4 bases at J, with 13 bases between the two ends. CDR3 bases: TGTGCCACCCCCACCCACCCCACCGGGGAGCTGTTTTTT. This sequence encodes CATPTHPTGELFF.

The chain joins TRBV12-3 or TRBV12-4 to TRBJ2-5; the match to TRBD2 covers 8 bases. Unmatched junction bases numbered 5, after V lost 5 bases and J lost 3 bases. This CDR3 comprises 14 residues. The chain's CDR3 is CASSTSGLEETQYF. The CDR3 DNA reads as TGTGCCAGCAGTACCTCGGGACTAGAAGAGACCCAGTACTTC.

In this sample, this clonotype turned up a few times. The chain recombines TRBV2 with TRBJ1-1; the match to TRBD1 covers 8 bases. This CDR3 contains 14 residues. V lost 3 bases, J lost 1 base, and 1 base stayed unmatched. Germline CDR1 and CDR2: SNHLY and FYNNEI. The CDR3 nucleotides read TGTGCCAGCAGTGATGGACAGGGGAACACTGAAGCTTTCTTT. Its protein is CASSDGQGNTEAFF.

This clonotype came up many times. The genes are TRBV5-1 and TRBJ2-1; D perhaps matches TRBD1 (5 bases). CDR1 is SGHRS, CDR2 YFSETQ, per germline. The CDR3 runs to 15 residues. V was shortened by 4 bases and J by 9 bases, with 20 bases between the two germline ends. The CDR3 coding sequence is TGCGCCAGCAGCCAGGTAGGGGCCCGGTTGGTTGAGCAGTTCTTC. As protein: CASSQVGARLVEQFF.

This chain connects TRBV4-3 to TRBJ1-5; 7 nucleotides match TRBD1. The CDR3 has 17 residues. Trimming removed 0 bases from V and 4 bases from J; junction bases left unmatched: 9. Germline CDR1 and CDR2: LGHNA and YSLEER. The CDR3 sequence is CASSQEQGRERNQPQHF. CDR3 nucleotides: TGCGCCAGCAGCCAAGAACAGGGGCGAGAAAGGAATCAGCCCCAGCATTTT.